The rows below give T cell receptor beta chains drawn from one sample of a study of T cell repertoires in cytomegalovirus infection. TCRdb called the reads again in MiXCR, with one record for every CDR3 protein. The table records around 450,000 distinct CDR3 sequences, roughly 31% of them present only once. The sequencing sample was made of PBMCs. The receptors were gathered from a human donor in good health (CMV status not recorded). Some clones in this sample may be carry-over from other donors' samples. The CDR3 runs from the conserved cysteine through the conserved F or W. The D gene is left open where the match is weak. Rows give clone size only sometimes, using once, few, many, or a class for an expanded clone.

TRBV7-2	many	TRBJ1-5	-	CASSSGRSNQPQHF	TGTGCCAGCAGCTCGGGACGTAGCAATCAGCCCCAGCATTTT
TRBV7-2	many	TRBJ2-7	-	CASSFGSQGSYEQYF	TGTGCCAGCAGCTTTGGTTCGCAGGGATCCTACGAGCAGTACTTC
TRBV6-1	-	TRBJ1-2	-	CASSGKGSNYGYTF	TGTGCCAGCAGTGGGAAAGGATCAAACTATGGCTACACATTC
TRBV7-8	-	TRBJ2-5	-	CASSPRGPQETQYF	TGTGCCAGCAGCCCCCGCGGCCCGCAAGAGACCCAGTACTTC
TRBV4-1	-	TRBJ2-1	TRBD2	CASSHTAGLSINNEQFF	TGCGCCAGCAGCCACACGGCGGGACTATCCATAAACAATGAGCAGTTCTTC
TRBV10-3	few	TRBJ1-1	-	CAISEPRENTEAFF	TGTGCCATCAGTGAGCCCCGGGAGAACACTGAAGCTTTCTTT
TRBV7-2	-	TRBJ1-1	-	CASSLVRIPTEALF	TGTGCCAGCAGCTTAGTCAGAATACCCACGGAAGCTTTATTT
TRBV7-9	few	TRBJ1-4	TRBD1	CASSSQGATNEKLFF	TGTGCCAGCAGCTCACAGGGGGCAACTAATGAAAAACTGTTTTTT
TRBV5-6	few	TRBJ2-7	-	CASSPPSRVGQYF	TGTGCCAGCAGCCCCCCTTCGAGGGTCGGGCAGTACTTC
TRBV7-3	many	TRBJ2-2	-	CASSLTTGSTGELFF	TGTGCCAGCAGCTTAACGACGGGTTCCACCGGGGAGCTGTTTTTT
TRBV4-1	-	TRBJ2-3	TRBD2	CASSQGLAELDTQYF	TGCGCCAGCAGCCAAGGTCTAGCGGAGCTAGATACGCAGTATTTT
TRBV7-9	many	TRBJ2-3	TRBD1	CASSSGTGSTDTQYF	TGTGCCAGCAGCTCCGGGACAGGAAGCACAGATACGCAGTATTTT